This T cell receptor (beta chain) was sequenced during a study of T cells after yellow fever vaccination. Conversion of TCR transcripts into cDNA relied on 5'RACE template switching, which added a universal primer site and UMIs. A single record per CDR3 protein comes from TCRdb applying MiXCR to the 5' RACE reads. There are under 150,000 distinct CDR3 sequences in the sample; less than 9.5% occur only once, and less than 0.95% lies in the top ten. Findings of the study overall: Only a small proportion of the clonotypes turned up in both the CD4 and the CD8 compartments, likely arising from convergent recombination.

This clonotype was seen repeatedly, ten times or more. Its target is not known. CDR1 is LGHNA and CDR2 is YNFKEQ in the germline V gene. V lost 0 bases, J lost 9 bases, and 12 bases lay in between. There are 14 residues in the CDR3. The chain joins TRBV4-2 to TRBJ1-5, with a tentative D call TRBD1 (6 bases). The receptor comes from a man aged 25-45 years who received the YFV17D yellow fever vaccine. Source: CD4+ T cells sorted from PBMCs, taken 5 days after the yellow fever booster vaccination. The CDR3 here is CASSQEGARGPQHF. In nucleotides, the CDR3 is TGTGCCAGCAGCCAAGAGGGGGCCAGGGGGCCCCAGCATTTT.